These T cell receptor beta chains were read from a single sample in a study of shared clonotypes between healthy human individuals. TCRdb keeps only in-frame clones here, not all; method: immunoSEQ multiplex PCR. Among 450,000 to 500,000 clones listed, about 72% were seen once. Sequencing was done on a sample of PBMCs. These receptors originate from a woman between 35 and 50 years old in good health. Some clones in this sample may be carry-over from other donors' samples. Each CDR3 is given with its conserved first and last residue. Fields, in order: clone size, J gene, D gene, V gene, CDR3 DNA, CDR3 protein. D genes are given only for firm matches. A row's size may be missing; if present it is once, few, many or a size class.

clone_size: once
j_call: TRBJ1-1
d_call: .
v_call: TRBV27
cdr3_nt: TGTGCCAGCAGTTTGTGGCCAGAGCAAGAACGGAACACTGAAGCTTTCTTT
cdr3_aa: CASSLWPEQERNTEAFF

clone_size: few
j_call: TRBJ1-1
d_call: .
v_call: TRBV2
cdr3_nt: TGTGCCAGCAGTGAAGGTTCCCCGACCCAAGCTTTCTTT
cdr3_aa: CASSEGSPTQAFF

clone_size: few
j_call: TRBJ1-5
d_call: TRBD1
v_call: TRBV30
cdr3_nt: TGTGCCTGGAGTGGGACAGGGTACCAGCCCCAGCATTTT
cdr3_aa: CAWSGTGYQPQHF

clone_size: .
j_call: TRBJ2-2
d_call: TRBD2
v_call: TRBV4-1
cdr3_nt: TGCGCCAGCAGCCAAGATCCCAGTGTAGCGGGAGGGTCCGGGGAGCTGTTTTTT
cdr3_aa: CASSQDPSVAGGSGELFF

clone_size: .
j_call: TRBJ1-5
d_call: .
v_call: TRBV10-2
cdr3_nt: TGCGCCAGCAGTGACGGAATACAGAAAAATCAGCCCCAGCATTTT
cdr3_aa: CASSDGIQKNQPQHF

clone_size: .
j_call: TRBJ2-2
d_call: .
v_call: TRBV7-3
cdr3_nt: TGTGCCAGCAGCTTAATACAGACCGGGGAGCTGTTTTTT
cdr3_aa: CASSLIQTGELFF

clone_size: many
j_call: TRBJ1-1
d_call: TRBD1
v_call: TRBV6-5
cdr3_nt: TGTGCCAGCAGGAGGACAGGCCGGAACACTGAAGCTTTCTTT
cdr3_aa: CASRRTGRNTEAFF

clone_size: .
j_call: TRBJ1-2
d_call: .
v_call: TRBV30
cdr3_nt: TGTGCCTGGACTCACAGGGTCCATGGCTACACCTTC
cdr3_aa: CAWTHRVHGYTF

clone_size: .
j_call: TRBJ2-2
d_call: .
v_call: TRBV5-4
cdr3_nt: TGTGCCAGCAGTCAGGGCCAGACGAACACCGGGGAGCTGTTTTTT
cdr3_aa: CASSQGQTNTGELFF

clone_size: .
j_call: TRBJ1-1
d_call: .
v_call: TRBV6-6
cdr3_nt: TGTGCCAGCAGACTCGGACAGAATAGTCGTCAAGCTTTCTTT
cdr3_aa: CASRLGQNSRQAFF

clone_size: .
j_call: TRBJ2-7
d_call: .
v_call: TRBV11-1
cdr3_nt: TGTGCCAGCAGCCATCCGGCCTGCGAGCAGTACTTC
cdr3_aa: CASSHPACEQYF

clone_size: .
j_call: TRBJ2-2
d_call: .
v_call: TRBV30
cdr3_nt: TGTGCCTGGAGGACAGGTGGGAACACCGGGGAGCTGTTTTTT
cdr3_aa: CAWRTGGNTGELFF